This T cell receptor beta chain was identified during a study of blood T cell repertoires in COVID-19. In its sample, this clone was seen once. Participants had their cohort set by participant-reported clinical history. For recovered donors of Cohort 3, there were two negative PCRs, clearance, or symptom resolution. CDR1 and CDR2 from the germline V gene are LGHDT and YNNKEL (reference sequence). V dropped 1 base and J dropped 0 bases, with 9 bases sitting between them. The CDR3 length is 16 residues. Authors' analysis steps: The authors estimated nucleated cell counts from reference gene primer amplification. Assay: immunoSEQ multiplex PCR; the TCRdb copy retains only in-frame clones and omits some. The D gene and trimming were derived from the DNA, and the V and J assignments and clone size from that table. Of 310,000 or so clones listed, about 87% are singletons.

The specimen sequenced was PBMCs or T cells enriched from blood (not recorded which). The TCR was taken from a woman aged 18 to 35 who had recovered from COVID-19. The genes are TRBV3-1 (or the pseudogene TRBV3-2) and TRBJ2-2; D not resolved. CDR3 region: CASSQGSTPNTGELFF. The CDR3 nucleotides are TGTGCCAGCAGCCAAGGATCAACACCGAACACCGGGGAGCTGTTTTTT.